A single sample is the source of the 4 T cell receptor beta chains below, sequenced in a study of Ad26.COV2.S vaccination and SARS-CoV-2 variants (dated by TCRdb to the early 2020s). The label giving this sample's time point can be read as: individuals recovered from natural SARS-CoV-2 infection. Library creation used the immunoSEQ multiplex PCR assay. The clones in this table, taken by TCRdb from immuneACCESS, are in-frame only. Not every clone is retained; where verified, under half of the shortfall comes from an unresolved V gene, and the cause of the rest is unknown. This sample is represented by roughly 380,000 clones; about 90% of them were singletons. Under 5% of the sample is in the top ten clones. The source was peripheral blood, collected after recovery from COVID-19. These receptors all stem from a human donor who had recovered from COVID-19.

The chain employs TRBV5-6 and TRBJ2-7; maybe TRBD2 (5 bases). Trimming took 0 bases from V and 1 from J, leaving 8 bases between them. From germline, CDR1 is SGHDT and CDR2 YYEEEE. The CDR3 has 14 amino acids. The CDR3 sequence: CASSLVSGSYEQYF. In nucleotides, the CDR3 is TGTGCCAGCAGCTTGGTGAGCGGTTCCTACGAGCAGTACTTC.

The rearrangement joins TRBV6-5 to TRBJ1-1; no firm D call. CDR1 is MNHEY and CDR2 is SVGAGI in the germline V gene. Trimming removed 2 bases at V and 2 bases at J, with 6 bases between. CDR3 size: 13 residues. The CDR3 DNA is TGTGCCAGCAGTTACCGAGTTAACACTGAAGCTTTCTTT. Translation gives CASSYRVNTEAFF.

This clone was seen at least ten times. The chain is built from TRBV3-1 (or the pseudogene TRBV3-2) and TRBJ1-2, with D unresolved. V shed 5 bases and J shed 7 bases, with 8 bases lying between them. The length of the CDR3 is 11 residues. CDR1 and CDR2 from the germline V gene are LGHDT and YNNKEL (reference sequence). The CDR3 DNA reads TGTGCCAGCAGCACCTACCGTGGCTACACCTTC. This codes for CASSTYRGYTF.

The V gene is TRBV19, the J gene TRBJ1-4, with 8 positions matching TRBD1. Germline V gene sequence: CDR1 LNHDA, CDR2 SQIVND (reference sequence). V trimming: 5 bases; J trimming: 5 bases; junction bases outside the gene matches: 7. This CDR3 has 15 amino acids. The CDR3 loop reads CASSPNRGKNEKLFF. CDR3 coding DNA: TGTGCCAGTAGTCCTAACAGGGGGAAGAATGAAAAACTGTTTTTT.